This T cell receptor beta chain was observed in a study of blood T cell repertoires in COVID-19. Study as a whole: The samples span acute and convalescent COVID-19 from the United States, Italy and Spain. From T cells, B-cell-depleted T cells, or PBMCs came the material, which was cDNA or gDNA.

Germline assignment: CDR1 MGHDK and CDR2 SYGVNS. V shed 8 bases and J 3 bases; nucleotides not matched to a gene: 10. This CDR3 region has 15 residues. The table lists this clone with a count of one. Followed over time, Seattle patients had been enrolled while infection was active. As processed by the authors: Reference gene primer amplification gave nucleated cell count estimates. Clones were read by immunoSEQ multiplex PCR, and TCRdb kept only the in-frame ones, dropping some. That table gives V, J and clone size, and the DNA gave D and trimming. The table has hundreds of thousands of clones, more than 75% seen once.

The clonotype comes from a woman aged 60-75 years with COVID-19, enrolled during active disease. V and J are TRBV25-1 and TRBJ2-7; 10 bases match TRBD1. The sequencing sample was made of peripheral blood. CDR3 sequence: CASSGRDRGNYEQYF. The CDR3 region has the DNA TGTGCCAGCTCAGGACGGGACAGGGGCAACTACGAGCAGTACTTC.